These T cell receptor beta chains were read from a single sample in a study of T-cell memory formation after mild COVID-19. MiXCR, applied by TCRdb to the 5' RACE reads, yields one record per CDR3 protein. Among roughly 600,000 distinct CDR3 sequences listed, roughly 17% were seen once. The sequenced sample was PBMCs or a T cell subset sorted from them (not recorded which). The receptors derive from an adult woman who had mild COVID-19 (a few samples of this study predate the infection). Cell type and time point are not known. Each CDR3 is given with its conserved first and last residue. A D gene is named only where the DNA matches it firmly. Clone size appears in some rows only: once, few, many, or a class for an expanded clone.

TRBJ1-1	TRBV30	-	-	TGTGCCTGGTATCAGAACACTGAAGCTTTCTTT	CAWYQNTEAFF
TRBJ2-6	TRBV7-9	-	-	TGTGCCAGCATGGGTAGCTCTGGGGCCAACGTCCTGACTTTC	CASMGSSGANVLTF
TRBJ2-3	TRBV20-1	-	TRBD2	TGCAGTGCTAGAGATATCCAGCGGGAGAGAGGAGATACGCAGTATTTT	CSARDIQRERGDTQYF
TRBJ2-7	TRBV12-3/TRBV12-4	-	-	TGTGCCAGCACCCCGGGAGGGGGCTATGGGGAGCAGTACTTC	CASTPGGGYGEQYF
TRBJ1-5	TRBV4-1	-	-	TGCGCCAGCAGCCAAGATTACGAGGGAGGTCAGCCCCAGCATTTT	CASSQDYEGGQPQHF
TRBJ2-7	TRBV7-2	few	-	TGTGCCAGCAGCAAGACAGGCAGCTCCTACGAGCAGTACTTC	CASSKTGSSYEQYF
TRBJ2-2	TRBV5-1	-	-	TGCGCCAGCATTTCCAATAGAGCCGGGGAGCTGTTTTTT	CASISNRAGELFF
TRBJ2-7	TRBV5-1	-	-	TGCGCCAGCAAACCTGGAGGGAGCTCCTACGAGCAGTACTTC	CASKPGGSSYEQYF
TRBJ1-5	TRBV6-2/TRBV6-3	few	TRBD1	TGTGCCAGCAGTTATCCGGGACAGGGGGCGCGAGGGCAGCCCCAGCATTTT	CASSYPGQGARGQPQHF
TRBJ2-3	TRBV5-5	-	-	TGTGCCAGCAGCTGGAGGGGGCGGGGGGCGACCTCTAGCACAGATACGCAGTATTTT	CASSWRGRGATSSTDTQYF
TRBJ2-2	TRBV30	few	-	TGTGCCTGGAGTCCCTTTTCCGCCGGGGAGCTGTTTTTT	CAWSPFSAGELFF
TRBJ2-7	TRBV18	-	-	TGTGCCAGCTCAGCCGGGAACGCCCAGGGAGAGCAGTACTTC	CASSAGNAQGEQYF
TRBJ2-7	TRBV5-5	-	TRBD2	TGTGCCAGCAGCTTGGCACTAGCGGAATCCTACGAGCAGTACTTC	CASSLALAESYEQYF
TRBJ2-2	TRBV7-2	few	TRBD2	TGTGCCAGCAGCTCTAAGGTCCTAGCGGCGAACACCGGGGAGCTGTTTTTT	CASSSKVLAANTGELFF
TRBJ2-3	TRBV20-1	-	-	TGCAGTGCTAGCTTCGGGACTGCTCTCACAGATACGCAGTATTTT	CSASFGTALTDTQYF
TRBJ1-1	TRBV30	few	-	TGTGCCTCACAGGGAGGGAACACTGAAGCTTTCTTT	CASQGGNTEAFF
TRBJ2-3	TRBV7-9	-	-	TGTGCCAGCAACTTAGAATGGGGGGCCCTAGAGCCAGATACGCAGTATTTT	CASNLEWGALEPDTQYF
TRBJ1-1	TRBV7-9	-	-	TGTGCCAGCAGCCCCGGGACACGGGACACTGAAGCTTTCTTT	CASSPGTRDTEAFF
TRBJ2-1	TRBV7-8	few	TRBD2	TGTGCCAGCAGCGAGAAAGGCGGGAGCTTATTCAATGAGCAGTTCTTC	CASSEKGGSLFNEQFF
TRBJ2-7	TRBV3-1	-	-	TGTGCCAGCAGCCAAGAGCCCTCGACCGTCTACGAGCAGTACTTC	CASSQEPSTVYEQYF
TRBJ2-5	TRBV29-1	-	-	TGCAGCGTGACCCCCATGCCCCAAGAGACCCAGTACTTC	CSVTPMPQETQYF
TRBJ2-7	TRBV27	-	TRBD2	TGTGCCAGCAGTTCGGGTAGCGGGAGGGTCTACGAGCAGTACTTC	CASSSGSGRVYEQYF
TRBJ2-6	TRBV5-6	few	-	TGTGCCAGCAGGGGCCCTGGGGCCAACGTCCTGACTTTC	CASRGPGANVLTF
TRBJ1-1	TRBV12-3/TRBV12-4	few	-	TGTGCCAGCAGTTTAAAGGAGGGGGCTGAAGCTTTCTTT	CASSLKEGAEAFF
TRBJ2-5	TRBV11-2	few	TRBD2	TGTGCCAGCAGCTTAGTGGGTGTTGCGGGAGGACGACAAGAGACCCAGTACTTC	CASSLVGVAGGRQETQYF
TRBJ2-1	TRBV5-1	-	-	TGCGCCAGCAGCTTGGGGGGGCGCCTTGAGCAGTTCTTC	CASSLGGRLEQFF
TRBJ2-3	TRBV24-1	few	-	TGTGCCACCAGTGATTTGCCAGCGTATAGCACAGATACGCAGTATTTT	CATSDLPAYSTDTQYF
TRBJ1-1	TRBV5-1	few	-	TGCGCCAGCAGCTTGGGGCCGTCCTCAAACACTGAAGCTTTCTTT	CASSLGPSSNTEAFF
TRBJ1-5	TRBV29-1	-	-	TGCAGCGTTCGCTGGGGGGCAGATCAGCCCCAGCATTTT	CSVRWGADQPQHF